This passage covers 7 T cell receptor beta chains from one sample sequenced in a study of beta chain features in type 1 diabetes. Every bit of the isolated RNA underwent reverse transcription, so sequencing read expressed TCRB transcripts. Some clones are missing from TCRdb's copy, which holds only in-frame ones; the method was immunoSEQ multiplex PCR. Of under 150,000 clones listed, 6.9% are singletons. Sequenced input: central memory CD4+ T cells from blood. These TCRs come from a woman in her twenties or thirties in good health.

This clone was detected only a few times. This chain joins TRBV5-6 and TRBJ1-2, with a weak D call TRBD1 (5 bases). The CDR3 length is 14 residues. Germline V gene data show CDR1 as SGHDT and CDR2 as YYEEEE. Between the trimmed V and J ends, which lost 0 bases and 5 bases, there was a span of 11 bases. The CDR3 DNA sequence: TGTGCCAGCAGCTTGGGACAGTCCAGATATGGCTACACCTTC. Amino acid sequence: CASSLGQSRYGYTF.

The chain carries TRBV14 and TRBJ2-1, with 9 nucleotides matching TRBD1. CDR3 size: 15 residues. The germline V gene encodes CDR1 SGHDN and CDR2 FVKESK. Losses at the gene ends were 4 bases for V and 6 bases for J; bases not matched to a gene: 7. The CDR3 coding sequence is TGTGCCAGCAGCCTACAGGGGGCGGTCGGCAATGAGCAGTTCTTC. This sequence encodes CASSLQGAVGNEQFF. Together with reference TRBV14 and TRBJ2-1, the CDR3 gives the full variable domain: EAGVTQFPSHSVIEKGQTVTLRCDPISGHDNLYWYRRVMGKEIKFLLHFVKESKQDESGMPNNRFLAERTGGTYSTLKVQPAELEDSGVYFCASSLQGAVGNEQFFGPGTRLTVL.

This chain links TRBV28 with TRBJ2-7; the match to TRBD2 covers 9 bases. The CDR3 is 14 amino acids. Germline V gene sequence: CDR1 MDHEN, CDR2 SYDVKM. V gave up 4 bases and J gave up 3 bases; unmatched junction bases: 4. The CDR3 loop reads CASSSVAGVYEQYF. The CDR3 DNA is TGTGCCAGCAGTTCCGTAGCGGGGGTCTACGAGCAGTACTTC.

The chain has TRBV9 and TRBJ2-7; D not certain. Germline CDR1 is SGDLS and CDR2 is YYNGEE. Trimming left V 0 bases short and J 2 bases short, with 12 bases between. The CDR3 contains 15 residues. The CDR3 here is CASSVGVAPTYEQYF. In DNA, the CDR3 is TGTGCCAGCAGCGTAGGGGTAGCACCTACCTACGAGCAGTACTTC.

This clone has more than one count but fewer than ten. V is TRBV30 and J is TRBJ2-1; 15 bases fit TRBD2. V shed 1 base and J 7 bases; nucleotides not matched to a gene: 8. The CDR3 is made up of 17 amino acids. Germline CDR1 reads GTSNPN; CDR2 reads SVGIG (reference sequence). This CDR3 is CAWSDGLAGGPLNEQFF. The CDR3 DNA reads TGTGCCTGGAGTGATGGACTAGCGGGAGGGCCGTTAAATGAGCAGTTCTTC.

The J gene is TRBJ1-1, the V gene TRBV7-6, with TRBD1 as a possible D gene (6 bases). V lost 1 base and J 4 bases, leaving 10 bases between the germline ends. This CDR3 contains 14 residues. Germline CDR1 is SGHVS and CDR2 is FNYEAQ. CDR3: CASSLGIGGTEAFF. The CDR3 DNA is TGTGCCAGCAGCTTAGGTATAGGGGGCACTGAAGCTTTCTTT.

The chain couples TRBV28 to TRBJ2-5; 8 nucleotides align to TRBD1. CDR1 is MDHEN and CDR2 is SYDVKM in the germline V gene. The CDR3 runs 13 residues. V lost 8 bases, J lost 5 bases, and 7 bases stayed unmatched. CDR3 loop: CASLRQGKETQYF. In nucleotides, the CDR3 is TGTGCCAGCCTCCGACAGGGGAAGGAGACCCAGTACTTC.